One and the same sample provided the 8 T cell receptor beta chains below, sequenced in a study of T cell responses to AZD1222 COVID-19 vaccine. The method was immunoSEQ multiplex PCR; TCRdb's version includes in-frame clones alone and lacks a portion of them. The table lists nearly 110,000 clones, around 92% of them singletons. Sequencing was performed on peripheral blood, taken 28 days after the second AZD1222 dose. The receptors come from an adult who received the AZD1222 COVID-19 vaccine.

V is TRBV5-1 and J is TRBJ1-2; the D gene is possibly TRBD1 (6 bases). This CDR3 has 13 amino acids. Germline V lookup: CDR1 SGHRS, CDR2 YFSETQ. Trimming pared 3 bases from V and 7 bases from J, leaving 13 bases between. The CDR3 region has the DNA TGCGCCAGCAGCTCCGATGGGGGGCTTGGCTACACCTTC. It codes for CASSSDGGLGYTF.

The chain uses TRBV5-1 and TRBJ2-7; no clear D gene. Trimming removed 5 bases at V and 5 bases at J, with 11 bases between. Germline V gene sequence: CDR1 SGHRS, CDR2 YFSETQ. This CDR3 comprises 12 residues. In DNA form, the CDR3 reads TGCGCCAGCAGTCAGACTCCCCACGAGCAGTACTTC. As protein: CASSQTPHEQYF.

The rearrangement uses TRBV6-5 and TRBJ2-1; 8 bases agree with TRBD1. CDR3 length: 12 residues. Losses at the gene ends were 5 bases for V and 13 bases for J; bases not matched to a gene: 7. Germline V CDR1 and CDR2: MNHEY, SVGAGI. CDR3 sequence: CASSTTGGSQFF. CDR3 nucleotide sequence: TGTGCCAGCAGTACTACAGGGGGGAGTCAGTTCTTC.

A single count supports this clone. V and J are TRBV5-1 and TRBJ1-2; weak D call: TRBD1 (5 bases). The CDR3 covers 13 residues. The germline V and J ends were trimmed by 0 bases and 7 bases, with 10 bases remaining between them. Germline CDR1 reads SGHRS; CDR2 reads YFSETQ. CDR3 sequence (DNA): TGCGCCAGCAGCTTGGCAGGGTATGGTGGCTACACCTTC. Translating gives CASSLAGYGGYTF. The full variable domain, with the rest looked up from reference TRBV5-1 and TRBJ1-2, is KAGVTQTPRYLIKTRGQQVTLSCSPISGHRSVSWYQQTPGQGLQFLFEYFSETQRNKGNFPGRFSGRQFSNSRSEMNVSTLELGDSALYLCASSLAGYGGYTFGSGTRLTVV.

The chain's CDR3 is CASSVFIGEQFF. The CDR3 bases are TGTGCCAGCAGCGTATTTATAGGGGAGCAGTTCTTC. The chain has TRBV9 and TRBJ2-1; D not resolved. The CDR3 is made up of 12 amino acids. Germline V CDR1 and CDR2: SGDLS, YYNGEE. V was cut by 1 base and J by 10 bases, with 9 bases left in between.

The chain carries TRBV19 and TRBJ2-1; D ambiguous. The CDR3 totals 16 residues. CDR1 is LNHDA and CDR2 is SQIVND in the germline V gene (reference sequence). The ends were cut back, 2 bases at V and 5 bases at J, with 16 bases in the middle. The chain's CDR3 is CASSITTASQDNEQFF. CDR3 sequence (DNA): TGTGCCAGTAGTATAACCACAGCAAGTCAGGACAATGAGCAGTTCTTC.

The V call is TRBV20-1, the J call TRBJ2-6; D remains ambiguous. With 6 bases removed from V and 0 bases from J, the gap between germline ends came to 12 bases. Germline values: CDR1 DFQATT, CDR2 SNEGSKA (reference sequence). The CDR3 totals 15 residues. The CDR3 protein is CSASKGLSGANVLTF. CDR3 coding DNA: TGCAGTGCCAGTAAGGGTCTCTCTGGGGCCAACGTCCTGACTTTC.

The gene calls are TRBV6-2 or TRBV6-3 and TRBJ2-7, with D tentatively TRBD1 (5 bases). This CDR3 has 11 residues. V lost 6 bases and J 5 bases, leaving 8 bases between the germline ends. Germline lookup yields CDR1 MNHEY and CDR2 SVGEGT. This CDR3 is CASSQTDEQYF. In DNA, the CDR3 is TGTGCCAGCAGCCAGACAGACGAGCAGTACTTC.